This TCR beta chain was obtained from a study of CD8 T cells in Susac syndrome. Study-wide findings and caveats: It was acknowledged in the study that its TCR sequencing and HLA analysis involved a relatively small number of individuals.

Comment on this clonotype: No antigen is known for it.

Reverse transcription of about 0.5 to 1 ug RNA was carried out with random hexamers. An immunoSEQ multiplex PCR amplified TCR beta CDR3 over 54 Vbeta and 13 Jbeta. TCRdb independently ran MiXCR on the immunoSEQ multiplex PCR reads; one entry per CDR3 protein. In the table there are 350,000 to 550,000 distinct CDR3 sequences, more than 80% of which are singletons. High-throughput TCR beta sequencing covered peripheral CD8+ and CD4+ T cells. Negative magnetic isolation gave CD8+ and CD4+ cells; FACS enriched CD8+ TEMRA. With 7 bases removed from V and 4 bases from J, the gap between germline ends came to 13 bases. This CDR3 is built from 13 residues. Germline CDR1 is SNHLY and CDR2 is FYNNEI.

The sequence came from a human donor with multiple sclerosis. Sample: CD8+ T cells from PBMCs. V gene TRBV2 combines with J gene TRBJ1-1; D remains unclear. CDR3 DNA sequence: TGTGCCAGCATCGATCCGGAGATCACTGAAGCTTTCTTT. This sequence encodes CASIDPEITEAFF.